These 9 T cell receptor beta chains share one sample of origin, sequenced in a study of cytomegalovirus exposure and HLA in healthy donors. Primers: 60 Vbeta forward and 13 Jbeta reverse. The method was immunoSEQ multiplex PCR; TCRdb's version includes in-frame clones alone and lacks a portion of them. The sample lists 98,000 or so clones, over 65% seen once, with approximately 1.5% in the top ten. The sequenced material came from PBMCs. These receptors all stem from a woman between 40 and 50 years old in good health and CMV-seronegative.

As DNA, the CDR3 is TGTGCCAGCAGTTTTGAACAGGAAGCTTTCTTT. This gives the protein CASSFEQEAFF. The genes are TRBV28 and TRBJ1-1; D not resolved. The V gene lost 3 bases and the J gene lost 8 bases, with 7 bases spanning the gap. The CDR3 has 11 residues. CDR1 MDHEN and CDR2 SYDVKM come from the germline V gene.

Only a few counts were recorded for this clone. The chain links TRBV18 to TRBJ2-7, with 11 bases matching TRBD2. The trim removed 2 bases at V and 4 bases at J, leaving 4 bases unmatched. Looked up from germline, CDR1 is KGHSH and CDR2 is LQKENI. The CDR3 is made up of 15 amino acids. CDR3 bases: TGTGCCAGCTCACCAATAACTAGCGGGAGTTACGAGCAGTACTTC. It is translated as CASSPITSGSYEQYF.

As DNA, the CDR3 is TGTGCCAGCAGCGTAGGTCCGAGCTCCTACGAGCAGTACTTC. Protein product: CASSVGPSSYEQYF. The V call is TRBV9, the J call TRBJ2-7; the D is unclear. Trimming took off 0 bases at V and 0 bases at J, with 7 bases between the two ends. Per the germline V gene, CDR1 is SGDLS and CDR2 is YYNGEE. The CDR3 sequence is 14 residues long.

The chain combines TRBV20-1 with TRBJ1-2; no reliable D call. Germline V gives CDR1 DFQATT, CDR2 SNEGSKA (reference sequence). The CDR3 runs 9 residues. CDR3 bases: TGCACGGCGGGAGATGGCTACACCTTC. Protein: CTAGDGYTF.

This clone occurred a few times. CDR3 sequence reads: CASLDRRYGYTF. The CDR3 bases are TGTGCCAGCCTGGACAGGAGATATGGCTACACCTTC. This chain uses TRBV2 with TRBJ1-2; TRBD1 matches 7 bases. The CDR3 consists of 12 residues. Germline V gene data show CDR1 as SNHLY and CDR2 as FYNNEI. V lost 8 bases to trimming and J lost 5 bases; unmatched junction nucleotides: 5.

The genes are TRBV18 and TRBJ2-2; 7 nucleotides agree with TRBD1. The germline CDR1 and CDR2 sequences are KGHSH and LQKENI. The J segment lost 3 bases and the V segment lost 4 bases, leaving 17 bases of the junction unmatched. There are 19 residues in the CDR3. CDR3 DNA sequence: TGTGCCAGCTCACAGATAAAACTTAGACAGGGCTCGTACACCGGGGAGCTGTTTTTT. It codes for CASSQIKLRQGSYTGELFF.

The V and J genes are TRBV14 and TRBJ2-1, with a weak D call TRBD2 (6 bases). Germline CDR1 reads SGHDN; CDR2 reads FVKESK. The germline V and J ends were trimmed by 4 bases and 0 bases, with 13 bases remaining between them. The CDR3 is made up of 16 amino acids. The CDR3 region is CASSRFGSHSYNEQFF. The CDR3 region has the DNA TGTGCCAGCAGCCGCTTCGGGAGTCACTCCTACAATGAGCAGTTCTTC.

The chain combines TRBV6-1 with TRBJ1-2; a possible D gene is TRBD1 (5 bases). This CDR3 has 12 residues. Germline loops: CDR1 MNHNS, CDR2 SASEGT. V shed 6 bases and J shed 3 bases, with 8 bases lying between them. The CDR3 bases are TGTGCCAGCAGCGCAGGGTACTATGGCTACACCTTC. Translation gives CASSAGYYGYTF.

This clone turned up a few times. In DNA, the CDR3 is TGCGCCAGCAGCTTGGCCGGCAGGGGGGTGGCCAAAAACATTCAGTACTTC. Residues: CASSLAGRGVAKNIQYF. The V and J genes are TRBV5-1 and TRBJ2-4; D possibly corresponds to TRBD1 (7 bases). The CDR3 totals 17 residues. Trimming took 0 bases from V and 1 from J, leaving 14 bases between them. Germline V gene lookup returns CDR1 SGHRS and CDR2 YFSETQ.